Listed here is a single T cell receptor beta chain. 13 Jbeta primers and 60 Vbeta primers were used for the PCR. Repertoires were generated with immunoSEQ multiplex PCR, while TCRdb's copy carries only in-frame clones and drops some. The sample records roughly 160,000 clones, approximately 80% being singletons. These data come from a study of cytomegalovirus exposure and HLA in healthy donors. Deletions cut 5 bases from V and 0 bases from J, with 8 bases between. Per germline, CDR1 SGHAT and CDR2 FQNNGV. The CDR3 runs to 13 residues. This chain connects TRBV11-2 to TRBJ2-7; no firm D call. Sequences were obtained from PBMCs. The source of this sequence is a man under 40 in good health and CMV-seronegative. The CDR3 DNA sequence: TGTGCCAGCAGCGGTAGAACCTCCTACGAGCAGTACTTC. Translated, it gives CASSGRTSYEQYF.